This TCR beta chain was captured in a study of blood T cell repertoires in COVID-19. Study context: Whether acute or convalescent, the COVID-19 samples came from the United States, Italy and Spain. The cDNA or gDNA used as material had been derived from T cells, B-cell-depleted T cells, or PBMCs.

In the authors' methods: Using reference gene primer amplification, nucleated cell counts were estimated. Sequencing was performed with immunoSEQ multiplex PCR; in TCRdb, only in-frame clones are kept and a portion is missing. Clone size and the V and J calls come from that table; the DNA yielded D and trimming. The table records roughly 130,000 clones, around 81% of them present only once. Per the germline V gene, CDR1 is LNHDA and CDR2 is SQIVND (reference sequence). The CDR3 sequence is 14 residues long. V gave up 3 bases and J gave up 5 bases, with 13 bases separating them. The chain carries TRBV19 and TRBJ1-1; D is possibly TRBD1 (6 bases). The receptor was derived from a man between 40 and 49 years old with active or convalescent COVID-19. The sample taken for sequencing was peripheral blood. In nucleotides, the CDR3 is TGTGCCAGTAGTATGAAACAGGGTGGAACTGAAGCTTTCTTT. Amino acid sequence: CASSMKQGGTEAFF. The entire variable domain, with the rest obtained from reference TRBV19 and TRBJ1-1, is as follows: DGGITQSPKYLFRKEGQNVTLSCEQNLNHDAMYWYRQDPGQGLRLIYYSQIVNDFQKGDIAEGYSVSREKKESFPLTVTSAQKNPTAFYLCASSMKQGGTEAFFGQGTRLTVV.